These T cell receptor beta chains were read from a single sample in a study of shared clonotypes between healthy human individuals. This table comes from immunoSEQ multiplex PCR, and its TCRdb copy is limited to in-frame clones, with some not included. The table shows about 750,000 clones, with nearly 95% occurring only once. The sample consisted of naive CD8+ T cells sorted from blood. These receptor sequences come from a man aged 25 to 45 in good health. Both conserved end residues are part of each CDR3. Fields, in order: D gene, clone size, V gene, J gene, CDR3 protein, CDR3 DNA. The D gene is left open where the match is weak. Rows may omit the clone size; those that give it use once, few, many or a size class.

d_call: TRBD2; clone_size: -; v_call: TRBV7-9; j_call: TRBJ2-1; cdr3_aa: CASSFRLAGDPNEQFF; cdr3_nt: TGTGCCAGCAGCTTCCGACTAGCGGGAGATCCCAATGAGCAGTTCTTC
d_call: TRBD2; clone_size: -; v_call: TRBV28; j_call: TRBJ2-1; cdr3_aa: CASSKSGGFNEQFF; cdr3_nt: TGTGCCAGCAGCAAATCGGGAGGGTTCAATGAGCAGTTCTTC
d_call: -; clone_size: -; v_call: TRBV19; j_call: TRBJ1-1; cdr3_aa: CASRIRDGNTEAFF; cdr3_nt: TGTGCCAGTAGGATCCGGGACGGGAACACTGAAGCTTTCTTT
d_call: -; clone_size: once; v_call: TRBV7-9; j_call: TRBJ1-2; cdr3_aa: CASSLTNYGYTF; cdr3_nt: TGTGCCAGCAGTCTTACTAACTATGGCTACACCTTC
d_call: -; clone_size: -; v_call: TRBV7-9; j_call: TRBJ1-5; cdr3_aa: CASSSLGRLGPQHF; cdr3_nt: TGTGCCAGCAGCTCCTTGGGACGGTTAGGGCCCCAGCATTTT
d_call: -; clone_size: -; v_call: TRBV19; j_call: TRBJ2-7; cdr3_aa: CASSIGHFRSYEQYF; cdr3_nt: TGTGCCAGTAGTATCGGGCACTTCCGGTCCTACGAGCAGTACTTC
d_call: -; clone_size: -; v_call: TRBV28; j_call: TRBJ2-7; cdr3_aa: CASSPRMTGHVSYEQYF; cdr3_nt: TGTGCCAGCAGTCCGCGGATGACGGGACACGTCTCCTACGAGCAGTACTTC
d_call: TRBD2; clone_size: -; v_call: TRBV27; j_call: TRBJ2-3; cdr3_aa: CASTRGTGGTQYF; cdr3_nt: TGTGCCAGCACCCGCGGGACGGGGGGGACGCAGTATTTT
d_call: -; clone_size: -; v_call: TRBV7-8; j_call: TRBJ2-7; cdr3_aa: CASSLNNYEQYF; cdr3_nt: TGTGCCAGCAGCTTAAACAACTACGAGCAGTACTTC
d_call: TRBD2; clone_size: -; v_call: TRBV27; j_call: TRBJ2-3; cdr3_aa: CASSLLTSGSGATDTQYF; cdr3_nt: TGTGCCAGCAGTTTACTGACTAGCGGGAGTGGGGCCACAGATACGCAGTATTTT
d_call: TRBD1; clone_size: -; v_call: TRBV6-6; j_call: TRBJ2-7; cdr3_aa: CALHNPRDRAHEQYF; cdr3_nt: TGTGCCCTTCATAACCCACGGGACAGGGCCCACGAGCAGTACTTC
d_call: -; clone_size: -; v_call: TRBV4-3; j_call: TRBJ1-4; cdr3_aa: CASSQESGGQHEKLFF; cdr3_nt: TGCGCCAGCAGCCAAGAATCAGGAGGACAGCATGAAAAACTGTTTTTT
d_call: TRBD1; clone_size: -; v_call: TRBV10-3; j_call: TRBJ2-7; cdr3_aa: CAKAQGATYEQYF; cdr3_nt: TGTGCCAAGGCCCAGGGGGCTACCTACGAGCAGTACTTC
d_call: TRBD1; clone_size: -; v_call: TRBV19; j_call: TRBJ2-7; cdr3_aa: CASSESDRGASYEQYF; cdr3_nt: TGTGCCAGTAGTGAGTCAGACAGGGGGGCCTCCTACGAGCAGTACTTC
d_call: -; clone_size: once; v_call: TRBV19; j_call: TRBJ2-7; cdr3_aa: CASSIAGNFYEQYF; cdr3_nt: TGTGCCAGTAGTATAGCAGGGAACTTTTACGAGCAGTACTTC
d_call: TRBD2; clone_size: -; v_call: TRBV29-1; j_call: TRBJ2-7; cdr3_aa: CSARTSGSYEQYF; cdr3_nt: TGCAGCGCCCGGACTAGCGGCTCCTACGAGCAGTACTTC
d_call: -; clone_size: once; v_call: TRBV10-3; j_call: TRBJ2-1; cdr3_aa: CASGDKSSYNEQFF; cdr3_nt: TGTGCCAGCGGAGACAAGAGCTCCTACAATGAGCAGTTCTTC
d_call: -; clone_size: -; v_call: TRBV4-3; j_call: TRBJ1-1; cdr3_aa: CASSPSPLGGGLAFF; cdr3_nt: TGCGCCAGCAGTCCTTCTCCCCTCGGGGGGGGCCTCGCTTTCTTT